A single sample gave rise to the 30 T cell receptor beta chains below, sequenced in a study of T cells in Graves' hyperthyroidism and ophthalmopathy. Amplification yielded TCR beta CDR3 regions, with RNA transcripts as the source. A set of HTBI primers served as the primers for a first-round RT-PCR of the TCR CDR3. TCRdb analysed the multiplex PCR reads with MiXCR anew, one entry per CDR3 protein. Of 300,000 to 500,000 distinct CDR3 sequences in the sample, about an eighth were seen once. Input material: blood. Receptor source: a man aged 45-65 years with Graves' ophthalmopathy.

This clonotype was detected ten times or more. This rearrangement joins TRBV24-1 to TRBJ2-7, with a tentative D call TRBD1 (7 bases). V was trimmed by 5 bases and J by 2 bases, leaving 21 bases between them. The length of the CDR3 is 17 residues. The germline gives CDR1 KGHDR, CDR2 SFDVKD. CDR3 nucleotide sequence: TGTGCCACCAGTGCTCTAACGCGGGACAGAGTTACCTACGAGCAGTACTTC. It codes for CATSALTRDRVTYEQYF.

The V gene is TRBV19, the J gene TRBJ2-1, with no clear D. The CDR3 consists of 15 residues. The V end lost 9 bases, the J end lost 2 bases, and 17 bases lay between the germline ends. Germline V CDR1 and CDR2: LNHDA, SQIVND (reference sequence). The CDR3 coding sequence is TGTGCCAGGGGTGCCGTTGAGATGGCCTACAATGAGCAGTTCTTC. Translation: CARGAVEMAYNEQFF.

This clonotype was seen at least ten times. The chain joins TRBV4-2 to TRBJ2-7, with 7 bases identical to TRBD2. With 2 bases clipped from V and 2 bases from J, the junction kept 3 bases outside the gene matches. Germline loops: CDR1 LGHNA, CDR2 YNFKEQ. This CDR3 is built from 14 residues. CDR3 amino acids: CASSQREVPYEQYF. DNA for the CDR3: TGTGCCAGCAGCCAACGGGAGGTCCCCTACGAGCAGTACTTC.

This clonotype was observed at least ten times. This chain joins TRBV28 and TRBJ1-6, with D possibly being TRBD1 (5 bases). Between the trimmed V and J ends, which lost 2 bases and 6 bases, there was a span of 11 bases. The CDR3 runs to 15 residues. In germline, CDR1 is MDHEN, CDR2 SYDVKM. The CDR3 nucleotides are TGTGCCAGCAGTTTACCGGGGCGTGCTAATTCACCCCTCCACTTT. This codes for CASSLPGRANSPLHF.

The V gene is TRBV27, the J gene TRBJ1-2; maybe TRBD1 (5 bases). Trimming removed 4 bases from V and 7 bases from J, with 16 bases in between. The CDR3 spans 14 residues. Germline CDR1 reads MNHEY; CDR2 reads SMNVEV (reference sequence). The CDR3 DNA follows: TGTGCCAGCAGTTGGAGGGGCGGCCCCTCTGGCTACACCTTC. This encodes CASSWRGGPSGYTF.

Details on this clonotype: This sequence may be a read error, since a much larger clone differs from it by one base. This chain uses TRBV7-3 with TRBJ2-1; 14 bases line up with TRBD2. This CDR3 has 17 amino acids. In germline, CDR1 is SGHTA, CDR2 FQGTGA. CDR3 bases: TGCGCCAGCAGCCGAGGGACTAGCGGGAGTTCCTACAATGAGCAGTTCTTC. Amino acid sequence: CASSRGTSGSSYNEQFF.

The chain employs TRBV2 and TRBJ2-7; 10 positions match TRBD2. The CDR3 runs to 15 residues. Germline V gives CDR1 SNHLY, CDR2 FYNNEI. Trimming took 5 bases from V and 3 from J; bases not matched to a gene: 7. CDR3 loop: CASSSTSGTNYEQYF. CDR3 coding DNA: TGTGCCAGCAGTAGCACTAGCGGGACTAACTACGAGCAGTACTTC.

This clonotype appeared many times. The rearrangement uses TRBV18 and TRBJ1-5; no firm D call. CDR3 size: 16 residues. CDR1 is KGHSH and CDR2 is LQKENI in the germline V gene. V gave up 3 bases and J gave up 2 bases, with 14 bases separating them. CDR3: CASSPLISEGNQPQHF. CDR3 bases: TGTGCCAGCTCACCGCTCATATCGGAGGGCAATCAGCCCCAGCATTTT.

In this sample, this clonotype turned up a few times. J is TRBJ2-2 and V is TRBV27; D is undetermined. The CDR3 is 15 amino acids. Germline-derived CDR1 and CDR2 are MNHEY and SMNVEV (reference sequence). V was cut by 4 bases and J by 5 bases, with 14 bases left in between. The CDR3 DNA follows: TGTGCCAGCAGTTCCGGCCAGCGTTTGACCGGGGAGCTGTTTTTT. Translation: CASSSGQRLTGELFF.

This chain joins TRBV28 and TRBJ2-2, with TRBD2 matching 8 bases. The CDR3 covers 14 residues. The V gene's germline CDR1 is MDHEN and CDR2 SYDVKM. Losses at the gene ends were 7 bases for V and 1 base for J; bases not matched to a gene: 2. The CDR3 loop reads CASKRGQNTGELFF. As DNA, the CDR3 is TGTGCCAGCAAGCGGGGGCAGAACACCGGGGAGCTGTTTTTT.

This clonotype has only a few counts. The chain couples TRBV29-1 to TRBJ1-4, with D unresolved. The CDR3 has 11 amino acids. The germline CDR1 and CDR2 sequences are SQVTM and ANQGSEA. The V gene lost 7 bases and the J gene lost 7 bases, with 10 bases spanning the gap. The chain's CDR3 is CSAEKGEKLFF. CDR3 bases: TGCAGCGCCGAAAAGGGTGAAAAACTGTTTTTT.

Only a few counts were recorded for this clonotype. CDR3 sequence (DNA): TGCGCCAGCAGCGCCCAACTAGCGCTGGACCAAGAGACCCAGTACTTC. Its protein is CASSAQLALDQETQYF. This chain links TRBV5-1 with TRBJ2-5; TRBD2 aligns across 7 bases. Germline V lookup: CDR1 SGHRS, CDR2 YFSETQ. The CDR3 sequence is 16 residues long. J lost 0 bases, V lost 4 bases, and 9 bases had no gene match.

This clonotype was picked up many times. V is TRBV11-3 and J is TRBJ1-2, with D possibly matching TRBD1 (5 bases). Trimming took off 4 bases at V and 4 bases at J, with 19 bases between the two ends. Germline loops: CDR1 SGHNT, CDR2 YENEEA. This CDR3 is built from 16 residues. The CDR3 region is CASSSFDSQPFYGYTF. CDR3 in DNA: TGTGCCAGCAGCTCCTTCGACAGCCAACCCTTCTATGGCTACACCTTC.

With respect to this clonotype: Given a much more abundant clone one base away, this may be a read error. The gene calls are TRBV7-9 and TRBJ2-7; D may be TRBD1 or TRBD2 (6 bases each). Germline CDR1 is SEHNR and CDR2 is FQNEAQ (reference sequence). There are 15 residues in the CDR3. CDR3 region: CAGSRAGQRVYEQYF. In DNA form, the CDR3 reads TGTGCCGGCAGCCGCGCCGGACAGCGGGTCTACGAGCAGTACTTC.

The table lists this clonotype with many counts. CDR3 sequence reads: CASRLKDSSYEQYF. The DNA of the CDR3 is TGTGCCAGCAGACTCAAAGACAGCTCCTACGAGCAGTACTTC. V usage is TRBV6-1 and J usage is TRBJ2-7; possible D gene TRBD1, 5 bases. Germline assignment: CDR1 MNHNS and CDR2 SASEGT. Trimming left V 6 bases short and J 0 bases short, with 12 bases between. The CDR3 is 14 amino acids.

This clonotype was observed many times. The chain uses TRBV4-1 and TRBJ2-5; D is perhaps TRBD2 (6 bases). Germline loops: CDR1 MGHRA, CDR2 YSYEKL. The CDR3 spans 15 residues. V was clipped by 6 bases and J by 5 bases, with 19 bases between them. The CDR3 region has the DNA TGCGCCAGCAGACCTACGGGGGTGCCCCGTGAGACCCAGTACTTC. This gives the protein CASRPTGVPRETQYF.

The chain couples TRBV10-3 to TRBJ1-1; 9 nucleotides agree with TRBD1. The CDR3 sequence is 13 residues long. Germline lookup yields CDR1 ENHRY and CDR2 SYGVKD. J lost 13 bases, V lost 2 bases, and 8 bases had no gene match. The CDR3 is CAISEEAGQGGFF. CDR3 nucleotides: TGTGCCATCAGTGAGGAAGCGGGACAGGGAGGTTTCTTT.

The rearrangement links TRBV13 to TRBJ2-3; D uncertain. Germline-derived CDR1 and CDR2 are PRHDT and FYEKMQ (reference sequence). The ends were cut back, 4 bases at V and 6 bases at J, with 11 bases in the middle. The CDR3 covers 13 residues. CDR3 sequence: CASSSPLRDTQYF. CDR3 nucleotide sequence: TGTGCCAGCAGCTCTCCACTTAGGGATACGCAGTATTTT.

This clonotype was seen at least ten times. The chain links TRBV3-1 to TRBJ2-7; 12 bases are a match to TRBD2. The CDR3 loop spans 16 amino acids. From germline, CDR1 is LGHDT and CDR2 YNNKEL (reference sequence). V trimming: 1 base; J trimming: 6 bases; junction bases outside the gene matches: 7. The CDR3 region has the DNA TGTGCCAGCAGCCAAGGGGTCGGACTAGCGGGACTCGAGCAGTACTTC. It yields the protein CASSQGVGLAGLEQYF.

This clonotype was observed many times. V and J are TRBV28 and TRBJ2-3, with 11 bases fitting TRBD2. There are 15 residues in the CDR3. CDR1 and CDR2 from the germline V gene are MDHEN and SYDVKM. V shed 3 bases and J 3 bases; nucleotides not matched to a gene: 2. For the CDR3, the DNA is TGTGCCAGCAGTTTTAGCGGGAGGGAGACAGATACGCAGTATTTT. Its protein product is CASSFSGRETDTQYF. The variable domain in full, with the rest retrieved from reference TRBV28 and TRBJ2-3, is DVKVTQSSRYLVKRTGEKVFLECVQDMDHENMFWYRQDPGLGLRLIYFSYDVKMKEKGDIPEGYSVSREKKERFSLILESASTNQTSMYLCASSFSGRETDTQYFGPGTRLTVL.

This clonotype was picked up a small number of times. The genes are TRBV9 and TRBJ1-2; D not certain. The germline V and J ends were trimmed by 2 bases and 5 bases, with 7 bases remaining between them. CDR1 and CDR2 (germline): SGDLS, YYNGEE. The CDR3 has 12 residues. The chain's CDR3 is CASSVGGYGYTF. The CDR3 bases are TGTGCCAGCAGCGTGGGAGGATATGGCTACACCTTC.

There are many counts of this clonotype. The rearrangement uses TRBV12-3 or TRBV12-4 and TRBJ2-7; D possibly matches TRBD1 or TRBD2 (6 bases each). This CDR3 spans 14 amino acids. Trimming pared 10 bases from V and 1 base from J, leaving 17 bases between. The CDR3 protein is CATPGGLVSYEQYF. CDR3 nucleotide sequence: TGTGCCACTCCCGGGGGCCTAGTTTCCTACGAGCAGTACTTC.

This clonotype was seen repeatedly, ten times or more. The chain carries TRBV30 and TRBJ2-7; the match to TRBD1 covers 8 bases. The CDR3 is made up of 15 amino acids. Unmatched junction bases numbered 10, after V lost 1 base and J lost 5 bases. Germline CDR1 and CDR2: GTSNPN and SVGIG (reference sequence). The DNA of the CDR3 is TGTGCCTGGAGTGGAGAGGATCAGGGGGCGGACGAGCAGTACTTC. It translates to CAWSGEDQGADEQYF.

The table lists this clonotype with many counts. The chain carries TRBV14 and TRBJ1-2, with a weak D call TRBD1 (6 bases). Germline-derived CDR1 and CDR2 are SGHDN and FVKESK. The CDR3 contains 13 residues. V was clipped by 4 bases and J by 4 bases, with 10 bases between them. This chain's CDR3 is CASSRDTFYGYTF. The DNA of the CDR3 is TGTGCCAGCAGCCGGGACACCTTCTATGGCTACACCTTC.

The CDR3 nucleotides read TGTGCCAGTACCATATATGGGCAGCCCCAGCATTTT. Amino acid sequence: CASTIYGQPQHF. The V gene is TRBV19, the J gene TRBJ1-5; unclear D gene. The CDR3 covers 12 residues. CDR1 is LNHDA, CDR2 SQIVND, per germline (reference sequence). V was trimmed by 7 bases and J by 7 bases, leaving 11 bases between them.

This clonotype was seen a few times. The rearrangement links TRBV7-9 to TRBJ2-3; D is unclear. Germline CDR1 is SEHNR and CDR2 is FQNEAQ (reference sequence). With 4 bases removed from V and 0 bases from J, the gap between germline ends came to 8 bases. There are 14 residues in the CDR3. The CDR3 nucleotides are TGTGCCAGCAGCTCGCCAGCGAGCACAGATACGCAGTATTTT. Translation: CASSSPASTDTQYF.

The table lists this clonotype with a few counts. The chain carries TRBV29-1 and TRBJ2-7; the D is unclear. The CDR3 has 12 residues. Germline values: CDR1 SQVTM, CDR2 ANQGSEA. The V and J ends lost 6 bases and 2 bases respectively, with 11 bases between them. The CDR3 region is CSVYTAAYEQYF. CDR3 coding DNA: TGCAGCGTCTACACAGCAGCCTACGAGCAGTACTTC.

This clonotype was counted at least ten times. The genes are TRBV11-1 and TRBJ2-5; D ambiguous. Germline CDR1 and CDR2: SGHAT and FQDESV (reference sequence). This CDR3 contains 14 residues. Trimming pared 1 base from V and 5 bases from J, leaving 11 bases between. The CDR3 DNA is TGTGCCAGCAGCTTAGGGTCATCCGGGGAGACCCAGTACTTC. It encodes CASSLGSSGETQYF.

This clonotype was counted ten times or more. The chain joins TRBV20-1 to TRBJ1-2; no reliable D call. The CDR3 sequence is 14 residues long. Germline assignment: CDR1 DFQATT and CDR2 SNEGSKA (reference sequence). Trimming pared 0 bases from V and 2 bases from J, leaving 10 bases between. CDR3 sequence (DNA): TGCAGTGCTAGAGAAAACGGCGAAAACTATGGCTACACCTTC. Amino acids: CSARENGENYGYTF.

V usage is TRBV6-1 and J usage is TRBJ2-1, with D perhaps being TRBD1 or TRBD2 (6 bases each). This CDR3 has 15 residues. In germline, CDR1 is MNHNS, CDR2 SASEGT. Trimming removed 5 bases at V and 3 bases at J, with 14 bases between. The CDR3, as DNA: TGTGCCAGCAGTCATATGGGGGGCTACTACAATGAGCAGTTCTTC. Encoded protein: CASSHMGGYYNEQFF.